The next 19 T cell receptor beta chains were all read from a single sample in a study of shared clonotypes between healthy human individuals (dated by TCRdb to between 2020 and 2021). For the CD8 naive samples, CD45RO-negative cells were positively selected for CCR7, yielding a CD45RA+CCR7+ population from which TemRA cells were excluded. The method was the immunoSEQ multiplex PCR assay. Drawn from immuneACCESS, this table holds only the in-frame rearrangements with V and J called that TCRdb kept. Clones are partly lost; checked studies trace under half to an unresolved V gene and leave the rest unexplained. The sample table records roughly 770,000 clones; approximately 97% of these occur just once. Jointly, the top ten make up around 0.21% of the sample. Sequenced input: naive CD8+ T cells sorted from blood. The cell subset or site label on this specimen signifies: CD45RA+CCR7+. These receptors came from a young man in good health.

This clone was recorded once. The chain is built from TRBV5-6 and TRBJ2-5, with D perhaps TRBD1 (5 bases). The CDR3 has 14 residues. Germline assignment: CDR1 SGHDT and CDR2 YYEEEE. Trimming cost V 1 base and J 5 bases, with 12 bases left between them. CDR3 loop: CASSLYGQGETQYF. As DNA, the CDR3 is TGTGCCAGCAGCTTGTATGGTCAGGGTGAGACCCAGTACTTC.

The rearrangement links TRBV11-2 to TRBJ2-7; D might be TRBD2 (5 bases). This CDR3 contains 15 residues. Trimming removed 5 bases from V and 2 bases from J, with 16 bases in between. Germline CDR1 is SGHAT and CDR2 is FQNNGV. This CDR3 is CASSPRGGRAYEQYF. Written as DNA, the CDR3 is TGTGCCAGCAGCCCCCGCGGAGGACGAGCCTACGAGCAGTACTTC.

The V and J genes are TRBV11-1 and TRBJ2-1, with D possibly being TRBD1 (5 bases). Trimming shortened V by 1 base and J by 8 bases, and 9 bases separated the two germline ends. The CDR3 sequence is 13 residues long. The germline V gene has CDR1 SGHAT and CDR2 FQDESV (reference sequence). DNA for the CDR3: TGTGCCAGCAGCTTAGGACAGTCCCATGAGCAGTTCTTC. It yields the protein CASSLGQSHEQFF.

This sequence joins TRBV4-3 and TRBJ1-2, with a possible D match to TRBD1 (5 bases). V was clipped by 0 bases and J by 4 bases, with 12 bases between them. This CDR3 has 15 amino acids. Germline V gives CDR1 LGHNA, CDR2 YSLEER. The chain's CDR3 is CASSQDRGILYGYTF. The CDR3 coding sequence is TGCGCCAGCAGCCAAGATCGGGGGATCCTCTATGGCTACACCTTC.

The J gene is TRBJ1-2, the V gene TRBV7-9, with D perhaps TRBD1 (6 bases). The V gene lost 3 bases and the J gene lost 3 bases, with 11 bases spanning the gap. The V gene's germline CDR1 is SEHNR and CDR2 FQNEAQ (reference sequence). The CDR3 consists of 14 residues. CDR3 bases: TGTGCCAGCAGCTTCCAGGGGTCGGACTATGGCTACACCTTC. Protein product: CASSFQGSDYGYTF.

In regard to this clone: Other nucleotide sequences in the sample specify the same CDR3. V is TRBV4-1 and J is TRBJ2-7, with TRBD1 matching over 8 bases. CDR3 length equals 15 residues. The junction had 3 bases not matched to a gene; V was cut back by 0 bases and J by 2 bases. CDR1 and CDR2 from the germline V gene are MGHRA and YSYEKL. The CDR3 sequence: CASSQEPGGTYEQYF. As DNA, the CDR3 is TGCGCCAGCAGCCAAGAACCAGGGGGCACCTACGAGCAGTACTTC.

The V and J genes are TRBV7-9 and TRBJ2-2, with D hard to call. From germline, CDR1 is SEHNR and CDR2 FQNEAQ (reference sequence). V was shortened by 5 bases and J by 6 bases, with 13 bases between the two germline ends. CDR3 size: 14 residues. Here the CDR3 reads CASSPRRGSGELFF. As DNA, the CDR3 is TGTGCCAGCAGCCCCCGGCGAGGATCCGGGGAGCTGTTTTTT.

The V gene is TRBV9, the J gene TRBJ1-5, with D possibly matching TRBD1 (5 bases). This CDR3 is 15 amino acids long. Trimming cost V 3 bases and J 0 bases, with 10 bases left between them. The germline V gene has CDR1 SGDLS and CDR2 YYNGEE. CDR3 DNA sequence: TGTGCCAGCAGCGGGGACGGTCATAGCAATCAGCCCCAGCATTTT. It codes for CASSGDGHSNQPQHF.

This chain joins TRBV5-6 and TRBJ1-1, with 7 nucleotides matching TRBD1. In germline, CDR1 is SGHDT, CDR2 YYEEEE. This CDR3 has 12 amino acids. The junction had 7 bases not matched to a gene; V was cut back by 4 bases and J by 10 bases. The CDR3 DNA reads TGTGCCAGCAGCCTGGGACAGAAGTTAGCTTTCTTT. It is translated as CASSLGQKLAFF.

V usage is TRBV4-1 and J usage is TRBJ2-5; maybe TRBD1 (5 bases). This CDR3 is 16 amino acids long. Trimming removed 3 bases from V and 3 bases from J, with 17 bases in between. CDR1 and CDR2 from the germline V gene are MGHRA and YSYEKL. The CDR3 coding sequence is TGCGCCAGCAGCCAGTTGGGTATTGAGACAGAAGAGACCCAGTACTTC. Protein: CASSQLGIETEETQYF.

The chain joins TRBV9 to TRBJ1-4; maybe TRBD1 (5 bases). Germline lookup yields CDR1 SGDLS and CDR2 YYNGEE. The V end lost 4 bases, the J end lost 8 bases, and 15 bases lay between the germline ends. The CDR3 is 14 residues long. The CDR3 here is CASSPRQSGEKLFF. CDR3 bases: TGTGCCAGCAGCCCCCGACAGTCTGGCGAAAAACTGTTTTTT.

This clone came up once. The chain links TRBV7-8 to TRBJ1-1; no firm D call. The CDR3 is 15 residues long. V was pared by 5 bases and J by 1 base, with 14 bases between. CDR1 is SGHVS, CDR2 FQNEAQ, per germline. DNA for the CDR3: TGTGCCAGCAGCGCTGTATCTAGGCCGAACACTGAAGCTTTCTTT. Residues: CASSAVSRPNTEAFF.

The chain uses TRBV4-3 and TRBJ2-1; 9 positions agree with TRBD2. J gave up 1 base and V 0 bases, and 4 bases lay outside the gene matches. CDR1 is LGHNA, CDR2 YSLEER, per germline. The CDR3 loop spans 17 amino acids. The chain's CDR3 is CASSQDGLASSYNEQFF. The CDR3, as DNA: TGCGCCAGCAGCCAAGATGGACTAGCGAGTTCCTACAATGAGCAGTTCTTC.

The chain has TRBV5-1 and TRBJ2-1, with D possibly matching TRBD2 (6 bases). The germline V and J ends were trimmed by 1 base and 7 bases, with 21 bases remaining between them. CDR1 is SGHRS and CDR2 is YFSETQ in the germline V gene. This CDR3 is 17 amino acids long. The CDR3 coding sequence is TGCGCCAGCAGCTTGTTAGGAGGGGAGATCCTCTGGAATGAGCAGTTCTTC. Its translation: CASSLLGGEILWNEQFF.

The chain carries TRBV7-8 and TRBJ2-1; 8 bases agree with TRBD2. This CDR3 is built from 16 residues. Trimming removed 1 base from V and 5 bases from J; junction bases left unmatched: 7. The germline V gene encodes CDR1 SGHVS and CDR2 FQNEAQ. The CDR3 DNA is TGTGCCAGCAGCTTAGGACGACTAGCGAGCGACAATGAGCAGTTCTTC. Its protein is CASSLGRLASDNEQFF.

This clone has more than one count but fewer than ten. The identical CDR3 is also encoded by other nucleotide sequences in the sample. V and J are TRBV7-9 and TRBJ2-7; D may be TRBD2 (6 bases). The ends were cut back, 7 bases at V and 5 bases at J, with 24 bases in the middle. Germline V gene data show CDR1 as SEHNR and CDR2 as FQNEAQ (reference sequence). This CDR3 has 16 amino acids. Here the CDR3 DNA reads TGTGCCAGCAACCAAAGACTAGTCCCTCTCTGGAACGAGCAGTACTTC. Translated: CASNQRLVPLWNEQYF.

The chain is built from TRBV25-1 and TRBJ1-4, with no clear D. The CDR3 is made up of 14 amino acids. Germline V gene data show CDR1 as MGHDK and CDR2 as SYGVNS. V lost 0 bases to trimming and J lost 3 bases, with 5 bases between them. The CDR3 sequence: CASSEYLPNEKLFF. CDR3 bases: TGTGCCAGCAGTGAATACTTGCCTAATGAAAAACTGTTTTTT.

The V and J genes are TRBV25-1 and TRBJ2-2; D is perhaps TRBD1 (6 bases). From germline, CDR1 is MGHDK and CDR2 SYGVNS. The V end was cut by 0 bases, the J end by 1 base, with 12 bases between. This CDR3 has 17 residues. The CDR3 bases are TGTGCCAGCAGTGAATATTGGAGGACAGAGAACACCGGGGAGCTGTTTTTT. This gives the protein CASSEYWRTENTGELFF.

V and J are TRBV4-1 and TRBJ2-7; 9 bases agree with TRBD2. Germline CDR1 MGHRA, CDR2 YSYEKL. V shed 4 bases and J 4 bases; nucleotides not matched to a gene: 8. The CDR3 sequence is 15 residues long. This CDR3 reads CASSLQGGRVYEQYF. The CDR3, as DNA: TGCGCCAGCAGCCTACAGGGCGGGAGGGTTTACGAGCAGTACTTC.